A single sample is the source of the 21 T cell receptor beta chains below, sequenced in a study of cytomegalovirus exposure and HLA in healthy donors. Primers: 60 Vbeta forward and 13 Jbeta reverse. Sequencing used immunoSEQ multiplex PCR; TCRdb keeps in-frame clones, though not all of them. Found here are fewer than 200,000 clones, about 77% of them singletons; the top ten hold roughly 2.3%. Sequences were obtained from PBMCs. The origin of the receptors is a man aged 55 to 70 in good health and CMV-seronegative.

The chain combines TRBV7-3 with TRBJ2-2; D is unresolved. CDR1 is SGHTA, CDR2 FQGTGA, per germline. The ends were cut back, 5 bases at V and 6 bases at J, with 7 bases in the middle. CDR3 size: 12 residues. Here the CDR3 reads CASSPPSGELFF. CDR3 DNA: TGTGCCAGCAGCCCCCCTTCCGGGGAGCTGTTTTTT. Filled out from reference TRBV7-3 and TRBJ2-2, the complete variable domain reads GAGVSQTPSNKVTEKGKYVELRCDPISGHTALYWYRQSLGQGPEFLIYFQGTGAADDSGLPNDRFFAVRPEGSVSTLKIQRTERGDSAVYLCASSPPSGELFFGEGSRLTVL.

The V and J genes are TRBV7-3 and TRBJ1-1; 11 bases are a match to TRBD1. CDR1 and CDR2 (germline): SGHTA, FQGTGA. This CDR3 comprises 15 residues. Unmatched junction bases numbered 5, after V lost 5 bases and J lost 3 bases. This chain's CDR3 is CASSDGTGGHTEAFF. The CDR3 DNA reads as TGTGCCAGCAGCGATGGGACAGGGGGGCACACTGAAGCTTTCTTT.

This chain links TRBV7-9 with TRBJ1-1; 9 bases align to TRBD1. CDR1 and CDR2 (germline): SEHNR, FQNEAQ (reference sequence). The CDR3 is made up of 16 amino acids. V lost 4 bases to trimming and J lost 5 bases; unmatched junction nucleotides: 11. The CDR3 DNA reads as TGTGCCAGCAGCTCCTATTTACAGGGGGCTGGGACTGAAGCTTTCTTT. Protein: CASSSYLQGAGTEAFF.

There are a few counts of this clone. The chain couples TRBV5-4 to TRBJ2-2, with D perhaps TRBD1 (5 bases). The germline CDR1 and CDR2 sequences are SGHNT and YYREEE (reference sequence). CDR3 length: 14 residues. Between the trimmed V and J ends, which lost 4 bases and 1 base, there was a span of 8 bases. The DNA of the CDR3 is TGTGCCAGCAGCCCCCAGGGGAACACCGGGGAGCTGTTTTTT. It specifies CASSPQGNTGELFF.

This clone appeared a single time. This chain links TRBV5-1 with TRBJ1-1, with D perhaps matching TRBD1 (6 bases). This CDR3 has 14 amino acids. V shed 3 bases and J shed 4 bases, with 13 bases lying between them. Germline CDR1 SGHRS, CDR2 YFSETQ. In nucleotides, the CDR3 is TGCGCCAGCAGCTGGACAGTAGAGATCACTGAAGCTTTCTTT. Translation: CASSWTVEITEAFF.

A few counts support this clone. This rearrangement joins TRBV29-1 to TRBJ1-1; 8 bases line up with TRBD1. Germline V gene lookup returns CDR1 SQVTM and CDR2 ANQGSEA. V lost 7 bases to trimming and J lost 4 bases; unmatched junction nucleotides: 5. This CDR3 contains 12 residues. CDR3 in DNA: TGCAGCGGATTAGACAGGGGCACTGAAGCTTTCTTT. This codes for CSGLDRGTEAFF.

This clone showed up just a few times. J is TRBJ2-3 and V is TRBV29-1; D unresolved. CDR3 length: 15 amino acids. V gave up 6 bases and J gave up 2 bases, with 18 bases separating them. Germline V CDR1 and CDR2: SQVTM, ANQGSEA. CDR3 in DNA: TGCAGCGTCGCGCTAGGAATCCGGAACACAGATACGCAGTATTTT. Amino acids: CSVALGIRNTDTQYF.

The rearrangement links TRBV18 to TRBJ2-5; 7 bases map to TRBD1. The J call is doubtful: the DNA matches TRBJ2-7 better. The germline V gene encodes CDR1 KGHSH and CDR2 LQKENI. The CDR3 runs to 15 residues. CDR3 in amino acids: CASSPPGQSRYEQYF. CDR3 in DNA: TGTGCCAGCTCGCCGCCGGGACAGTCTCGTTACGAGCAGTACTTC.

The chain links TRBV7-2 to TRBJ1-1; TRBD1 is a possible D gene (6 bases). The CDR3 covers 12 residues. The germline gives CDR1 SGHTA, CDR2 FQGNSA. Trimming removed 2 bases from V and 5 bases from J, with 6 bases in between. The CDR3 DNA reads TGTGCCAGCAGCTTAAGGGGGACTGAAGCTTTCTTT. It yields the protein CASSLRGTEAFF.

The chain has TRBV5-1 and TRBJ1-2; 7 nucleotides line up with TRBD1. The CDR3 totals 14 residues. The V gene end was trimmed by 4 bases and the J gene end by 4 bases; junction bases not matched to a gene: 7. The germline V gene encodes CDR1 SGHRS and CDR2 YFSETQ. CDR3 region: CASSPRDSLYGYTF. The CDR3, as DNA: TGCGCCAGCAGCCCCCGGGACAGCCTCTATGGCTACACCTTC.

The chain recombines TRBV12-5 with TRBJ2-1, with 10 bases matching TRBD1. The J segment lost 6 bases and the V segment lost 4 bases, leaving 6 bases of the junction unmatched. This CDR3 spans 15 amino acids. CDR1 is LGHNT, CDR2 FRNRAP, per germline. This chain's CDR3 is CASGSDRGIFNEQFF. As DNA, the CDR3 is TGTGCTAGTGGTTCGGACAGGGGGATTTTCAATGAGCAGTTCTTC. Variable domain in full (rest from reference TRBV12-5 and TRBJ2-1): DARVTQTPRHKVTEMGQEVTMRCQPILGHNTVFWYRQTMMQGLELLAYFRNRAPLDDSGMPKDRFSAEMPDATLATLKIQPSEPRDSAVYFCASGSDRGIFNEQFFGPGTRLTVL.

The CDR3 region has the DNA TGTGCCAGTAGGTCGCGGGGGGATAGCAATCAGCCCCAGCATTTT. It encodes CASRSRGDSNQPQHF. V gene TRBV19 combines with J gene TRBJ1-5; a possible D gene is TRBD1 (5 bases). The germline V and J ends were trimmed by 6 bases and 0 bases, with 12 bases remaining between them. Germline V gives CDR1 LNHDA, CDR2 SQIVND (reference sequence). The CDR3 is made up of 15 amino acids.

For this clone: One junction end disagrees with the germline gene, perhaps due to a read error. V and J are TRBV30 and TRBJ1-5; the D gene is possibly TRBD1 (5 bases). The CDR3 sequence is 13 residues long. Germline V gives CDR1 GTSNPN, CDR2 SVGIG (reference sequence). The CDR3 is CAWRAWGNQPQNF. The CDR3 region has the DNA TGTGCCTGGAGGGCCTGGGGCAATCAGCCCCAGAATTTT.

This clone came up a few times. V usage is TRBV6-1 and J usage is TRBJ2-7; D is perhaps TRBD1 (6 bases). V shed 2 bases and J shed 2 bases, with 10 bases lying between them. This CDR3 comprises 14 residues. The germline V gene has CDR1 MNHNS and CDR2 SASEGT. CDR3 loop: CASSETGGAYEQYF. The CDR3 coding sequence is TGTGCCAGCAGTGAAACTGGGGGCGCCTACGAGCAGTACTTC.

The gene calls are TRBV11-1 and TRBJ1-1, with D maybe TRBD1 (6 bases). With 3 bases removed from V and 7 bases from J, the gap between germline ends came to 15 bases. The germline CDR1 and CDR2 sequences are SGHAT and FQDESV (reference sequence). The CDR3 runs to 14 residues. The CDR3: CASSFRVVTGEAFF. The CDR3 DNA is TGTGCCAGCAGCTTTAGGGTTGTGACAGGTGAAGCTTTCTTT.

CDR3: CASSSGVTGELFF. Here the CDR3 DNA reads TGCGCCAGCAGCTCAGGGGTTACCGGGGAGCTGTTTTTT. The chain has TRBV5-1 and TRBJ2-2; D is perhaps TRBD1 (6 bases). The CDR3 length is 13 residues. The germline V and J ends were trimmed by 3 bases and 5 bases, with 8 bases remaining between them. CDR1 and CDR2 (germline): SGHRS, YFSETQ.

The rearrangement links TRBV9 to TRBJ2-1, with D possibly being TRBD2 (7 bases). CDR3 length equals 16 residues. The ends were cut back, 4 bases at V and 5 bases at J, with 19 bases in the middle. The germline V gene has CDR1 SGDLS and CDR2 YYNGEE. CDR3 DNA sequence: TGTGCCAGCAGCTTTTCGTTCTGGGGGGGCGACAATGAGCAGTTCTTC. Its protein product is CASSFSFWGGDNEQFF. Together with reference TRBV9 and TRBJ2-1, the CDR3 gives the full variable domain: DSGVTQTPKHLITATGQRVTLRCSPRSGDLSVYWYQQSLDQGLQFLIQYYNGEERAKGNILERFSAQQFPDLHSELNLSSLELGDSALYFCASSFSFWGGDNEQFFGPGTRLTVL.

The chain links TRBV2 to TRBJ1-2; TRBD1 matches 7 bases. After removal of 4 bases from V and 4 bases from J, the junction contained 6 bases not matched to a gene. The CDR3 totals 14 residues. Germline CDR1 SNHLY, CDR2 FYNNEI. CDR3: CASSAQGPPYGYTF. CDR3 DNA sequence: TGTGCCAGCAGTGCACAGGGGCCCCCCTATGGCTACACCTTC.

J is TRBJ2-2 and V is TRBV7-6; 11 nucleotides align to TRBD2. From germline, CDR1 is SGHVS and CDR2 FNYEAQ. The junction had 2 bases not matched to a gene; V was cut back by 4 bases and J by 1 base. There are 16 residues in the CDR3. In nucleotides, the CDR3 is TGTGCCAGCAGCTCGGGACTAGCGGTGAACACCGGGGAGCTGTTTTTT. This translates into CASSSGLAVNTGELFF.

The V and J genes are TRBV11-2 and TRBJ1-2, with 9 bases fitting TRBD1. The ends lost 4 bases at V and 4 bases at J; junction bases unmatched: 10. Per the germline V gene, CDR1 is SGHAT and CDR2 is FQNNGV. The CDR3 is made up of 16 amino acids. Written as DNA, the CDR3 is TGTGCCAGCAGCTCCTTACAGGGGGCGCTTCGCTATGGCTACACCTTC. It yields the protein CASSSLQGALRYGYTF.

This clone turned up a few times. This chain uses TRBV9 with TRBJ2-7; D might be TRBD1 (6 bases). From germline, CDR1 is SGDLS and CDR2 YYNGEE. The CDR3 runs to 14 residues. V was trimmed by 4 bases and J by 4 bases, leaving 15 bases between them. The CDR3 sequence: CASSPSNRVYEQYF. The CDR3 bases are TGTGCCAGCAGCCCCAGCAACAGGGTTTACGAGCAGTACTTC.